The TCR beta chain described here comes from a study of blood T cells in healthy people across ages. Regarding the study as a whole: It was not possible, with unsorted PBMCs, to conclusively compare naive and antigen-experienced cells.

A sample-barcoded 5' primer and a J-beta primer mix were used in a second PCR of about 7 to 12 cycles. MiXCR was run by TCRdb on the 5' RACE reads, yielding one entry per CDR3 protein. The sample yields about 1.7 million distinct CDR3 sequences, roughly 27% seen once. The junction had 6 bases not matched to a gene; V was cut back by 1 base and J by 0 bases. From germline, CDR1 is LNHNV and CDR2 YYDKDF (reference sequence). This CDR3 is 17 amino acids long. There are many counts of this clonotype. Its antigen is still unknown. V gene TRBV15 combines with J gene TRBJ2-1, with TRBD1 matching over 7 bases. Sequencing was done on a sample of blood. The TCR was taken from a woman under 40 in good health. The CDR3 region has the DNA TGTGCCACCAGCAGAGCCCGGACAGGCGCCTCCTACAATGAGCAGTTCTTC. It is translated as CATSRARTGASYNEQFF.